This T cell receptor (beta chain) is from a study of neurological immune-mediated disorders. cDNA was made by 5'RACE with 10-nucleotide random UMIs. Each CDR3 protein gets one entry after TCRdb re-called the 5' RACE reads with MiXCR. Of tens of thousands of distinct CDR3 sequences in the sample, 4% to 6% were seen once. This CDR3 is built from 15 residues. The germline V gene encodes CDR1 MDHEN and CDR2 SYDVKM. J gave up 2 bases and V 11 bases, and 14 bases lay outside the gene matches. This clonotype has ten or more counts. The clonotype comes from a man aged 18 to 35 with multiple sclerosis. Sequencing was done on a sample of PBMCs. V and J are TRBV28 and TRBJ2-7; TRBD2 matches at 8 bases. The CDR3 spells CACQRAGVRPYEQYF. The CDR3 coding sequence is TGTGCCTGCCAGCGAGCGGGAGTTCGTCCCTACGAGCAGTACTTC. The full variable domain, with the rest looked up from reference TRBV28 and TRBJ2-7, is DVKVTQSSRYLVKRTGEKVFLECVQDMDHENMFWYRQDPGLGLRLIYFSYDVKMKEKGDIPEGYSVSREKKERFSLILESASTNQTSMYLCACQRAGVRPYEQYFGPGTRLTVT.